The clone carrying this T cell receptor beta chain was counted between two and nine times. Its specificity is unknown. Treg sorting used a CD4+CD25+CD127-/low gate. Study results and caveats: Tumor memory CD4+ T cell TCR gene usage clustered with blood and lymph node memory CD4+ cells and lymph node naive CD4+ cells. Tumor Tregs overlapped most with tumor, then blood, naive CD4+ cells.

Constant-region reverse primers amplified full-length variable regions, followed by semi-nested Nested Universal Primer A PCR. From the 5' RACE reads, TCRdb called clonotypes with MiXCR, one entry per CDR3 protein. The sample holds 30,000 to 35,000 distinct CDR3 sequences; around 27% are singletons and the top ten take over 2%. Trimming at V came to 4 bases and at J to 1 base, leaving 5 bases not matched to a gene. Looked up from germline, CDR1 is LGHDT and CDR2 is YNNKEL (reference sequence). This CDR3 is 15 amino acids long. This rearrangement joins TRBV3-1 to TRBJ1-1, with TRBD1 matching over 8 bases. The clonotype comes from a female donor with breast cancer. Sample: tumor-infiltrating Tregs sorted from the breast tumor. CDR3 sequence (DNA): TGTGCCAGCAGCCGAACAGGGGGAGGGAACACTGAAGCTTTCTTT. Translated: CASSRTGGGNTEAFF.